Presented here are 27 T cell receptor beta chains from one specimen sequenced in a study of T cells in Graves' hyperthyroidism and ophthalmopathy. Regions amplified from RNA transcripts were the TCR beta CDR3 regions. Researchers ran a first-round RT-PCR on the TCR CDR3 using the HTBI primer set. TCRdb redid the calling of the multiplex PCR reads with MiXCR, one entry per CDR3 protein. The sample holds roughly 170,000 distinct CDR3 sequences; about a sixth are singletons and the top ten take roughly 30%. The sample was blood. These receptors were collected from a woman in her forties or fifties with Graves' hyperthyroidism.

This clonotype was seen just once. Since a much larger clone is just one base distant, this may be a read error. The chain links TRBV7-6 to TRBJ1-2; D possibly corresponds to TRBD1 (5 bases). The CDR3 contains 12 residues. Germline loops: CDR1 SGHVS, CDR2 FNYEAQ. The CDR3 sequence: CTSSQGWDGYTF. For the CDR3, the DNA is TGTACCAGCAGCCAAGGGTGGGACGGCTACACCTTC.

This clonotype was recorded many times. The chain carries TRBV20-1 and TRBJ1-1, with 9 nucleotides matching TRBD1. V shed 5 bases and J 1 base; nucleotides not matched to a gene: 8. There are 15 residues in the CDR3. Per the germline V gene, CDR1 is DFQATT and CDR2 is SNEGSKA (reference sequence). The CDR3 protein is CSARRGQGGNTEAFF. CDR3 bases: TGCAGTGCTCGAAGGGGACAGGGAGGGAACACTGAAGCTTTCTTT.

This clonotype was detected ten times or more. The chain joins TRBV9 to TRBJ2-7, with TRBD2 identical over 12 bases. Germline V gene lookup returns CDR1 SGDLS and CDR2 YYNGEE. The CDR3 sequence is 15 residues long. The ends lost 4 bases at V and 3 bases at J; junction bases unmatched: 5. The CDR3 region is CASSPTSGGFYEQYF. In nucleotides, the CDR3 is TGTGCCAGCAGCCCTACTAGCGGGGGGTTCTACGAGCAGTACTTC.

This clonotype has at least ten counts. CDR3 DNA: TGTGCCAGCAGCTTAGAATGGTCGGCCGGTGGCGAGCAGTACTTC. This sequence encodes CASSLEWSAGGEQYF. V usage is TRBV11-2 and J usage is TRBJ2-7; D remains ambiguous. V was trimmed by 0 bases and J by 6 bases, leaving 15 bases between them. Looked up from germline, CDR1 is SGHAT and CDR2 is FQNNGV. The CDR3 runs to 15 residues.

The chain is built from TRBV2 and TRBJ2-3, with D tentatively TRBD2 (5 bases). The CDR3 consists of 13 residues. Trimming removed 7 bases from V and 0 bases from J, with 8 bases in between. The germline V gene has CDR1 SNHLY and CDR2 FYNNEI. The DNA of the CDR3 is TGTGCCAGCACCGGCGGGAGCACAGATACGCAGTATTTT. It codes for CASTGGSTDTQYF.

Ten or more counts support this clonotype. The chain recombines TRBV2 with TRBJ2-3, with 9 bases identical to TRBD2. J was trimmed by 3 bases and V by 3 bases; bases with no gene match: 1. CDR1 is SNHLY, CDR2 FYNNEI, per germline. CDR3 length: 14 residues. The DNA of the CDR3 is TGTGCCAGCAGTGAGGGACTAGCTACAGATACGCAGTATTTT. Translation: CASSEGLATDTQYF.

The sample holds many counts of this clonotype. The V gene is TRBV9, the J gene TRBJ2-1; a possible D gene is TRBD2 (7 bases). Germline values: CDR1 SGDLS, CDR2 YYNGEE. The CDR3 runs to 18 residues. V was shortened by 0 bases and J by 5 bases, with 21 bases between the two germline ends. CDR3 amino acids: CASSVAWGSRGADNEQFF. The DNA for the CDR3 is TGTGCCAGCAGCGTAGCTTGGGGATCACGGGGGGCTGACAATGAGCAGTTCTTC.

There are many counts of this clonotype. Relative to the germline gene, one junction end is altered; a read error may explain this. This chain joins TRBV3-1 and TRBJ2-5, with 12 bases that match TRBD1. Germline V gene lookup returns CDR1 LGHDT and CDR2 YNNKEL (reference sequence). This CDR3 is built from 16 residues. This CDR3 reads CASSRSSGTGGENQYF. Written as DNA, the CDR3 is TGTGCCAGCAGCCGCTCCTCCGGGACAGGGGGCGAGAACCAGTACTTC.

This clonotype was counted ten times or more. The V call is TRBV11-2, the J call TRBJ2-7, with TRBD2 matching over 7 bases. Trimming took 3 bases from V and 3 from J; bases not matched to a gene: 8. The CDR3 has 15 amino acids. Germline CDR1 is SGHAT and CDR2 is FQNNGV. The CDR3 spells CASSFGTGGHYEQYF. The CDR3 nucleotides read TGTGCCAGCAGCTTCGGGACGGGGGGTCACTACGAGCAGTACTTC.

In this sample, this clonotype turned up many times. The chain joins TRBV5-5 to TRBJ2-7; D remains ambiguous. V was pared by 4 bases and J by 4 bases, with 18 bases between. Germline V gene sequence: CDR1 SGHKS, CDR2 YYEKEE (reference sequence). CDR3 length: 15 residues. CDR3 sequence (DNA): TGTGCCAGCAGCCCCACCGTCGCAACCCTGTACGAGCAGTACTTC. Protein sequence: CASSPTVATLYEQYF.

This clonotype was observed at least ten times. The V and J genes are TRBV7-9 and TRBJ1-5; D is uncertain. The CDR3 contains 12 residues. V lost 5 bases, J lost 4 bases, and 6 bases lay in between. The germline gives CDR1 SEHNR, CDR2 FQNEAQ (reference sequence). CDR3 amino acids: CASSQANQPQHF. CDR3 nucleotide sequence: TGTGCCAGCAGCCAGGCAAATCAGCCCCAGCATTTT.

This clonotype has ten or more counts. This sequence may be a read error, since a much larger clone differs from it by one base. The J gene is TRBJ1-2, the V gene TRBV28; D remains ambiguous. The V end was cut by 2 bases, the J end by 6 bases, with 16 bases between. CDR1 MDHEN and CDR2 SYDVKM come from the germline V gene. This CDR3 is 15 amino acids long. As DNA, the CDR3 is TGTGCCAGCAGTTTAAGTGGACGGTCCTACCATGGCTACACCTTC. Translation: CASSLSGRSYHGYTF.

The CDR3 region has the DNA TGTGCCTGGAGTGTGAGTGCCAGTCAGCCCCAGCATTTT. As protein: CAWSVSASQPQHF. The chain employs TRBV30 and TRBJ1-5, with D hard to call. The CDR3 spans 13 residues. Germline lookup yields CDR1 GTSNPN and CDR2 SVGIG (reference sequence). V gave up 0 bases and J gave up 6 bases, with 9 bases separating them. Supplemented by reference TRBV30 and TRBJ1-5, the full variable domain reads SQTIHQWPATLVQPVGSPLSLECTVEGTSNPNLYWYRQAAGRGLQLLFYSVGIGQISSEVPQNLSASRPQDRQFILSSKKLLLSDSGFYLCAWSVSASQPQHFGDGTRLSIL.

The chain has TRBV5-4 and TRBJ2-5; 9 bases line up with TRBD2. V lost 4 bases to trimming and J lost 4 bases; unmatched junction nucleotides: 5. The CDR3 has 14 residues. Per the germline V gene, CDR1 is SGHNT and CDR2 is YYREEE (reference sequence). In DNA, the CDR3 is TGTGCCAGCAGCCCTGCGGGGGGGCTAGAGACCCAGTACTTC. Residues: CASSPAGGLETQYF. Variable domain in full (rest from reference TRBV5-4 and TRBJ2-5): ETGVTQSPTHLIKTRGQQVTLRCSSQSGHNTVSWYQQALGQGPQFIFQYYREEENGRGNFPPRFSGLQFPNYSSELNVNALELDDSALYLCASSPAGGLETQYFGPGTRLLVL.

In its sample, this clonotype was seen a few times. V is TRBV28 and J is TRBJ2-7; D is perhaps TRBD1 (6 bases). The CDR3 contains 14 residues. Germline CDR1 reads MDHEN; CDR2 reads SYDVKM. V gave up 6 bases and J gave up 0 bases, with 12 bases separating them. The CDR3 nucleotides are TGTGCCAGCAGGGACAGAGGATCCTCCTACGAGCAGTACTTC. It is translated as CASRDRGSSYEQYF.

This chain joins TRBV7-9 and TRBJ1-1; D may be TRBD1 (5 bases). There are 16 residues in the CDR3. Trimming removed 3 bases from V and 0 bases from J, with 14 bases in between. Germline loops: CDR1 SEHNR, CDR2 FQNEAQ (reference sequence). The CDR3 region has the DNA TGTGCCAGCAGCTTGGGGGAGCCGCGTGTGAACACTGAAGCTTTCTTT. This translates into CASSLGEPRVNTEAFF.

V usage is TRBV12-3 or TRBV12-4 and J usage is TRBJ2-3; TRBD2 might be the D (6 bases). V was shortened by 6 bases and J by 0 bases, with 10 bases between the two germline ends. The length of the CDR3 is 14 residues. DNA of the CDR3: TGTGCCAGCAGGACTAGGGAGAGCACAGATACGCAGTATTTT. Amino acids: CASRTRESTDTQYF.

This chain joins TRBV15 and TRBJ2-2, with TRBD2 matching 7 bases. The CDR3 length is 17 residues. V lost 1 base, J lost 5 bases, and 10 bases stayed unmatched. The germline gives CDR1 LNHNV, CDR2 YYDKDF (reference sequence). CDR3 protein: CATSRAVLAARTGELFF. The CDR3 bases are TGTGCCACCAGCAGAGCTGTCCTAGCGGCCCGAACCGGGGAGCTGTTTTTT.

This clonotype appeared many times. The J gene is TRBJ2-2, the V gene TRBV6-1; 8 bases align to TRBD2. The ends lost 5 bases at V and 4 bases at J; junction bases unmatched: 9. Germline lookup yields CDR1 MNHNS and CDR2 SASEGT. The CDR3 has 16 residues. In DNA form, the CDR3 reads TGTGCCAGCAGTTATTGGGCGGGGGGCCGCACCGGGGAGCTGTTTTTT. Residues: CASSYWAGGRTGELFF.

Of note for this clonotype: It may be a read error: a sequence one base away is much more abundant. The chain combines TRBV12-3 or TRBV12-4 with TRBJ1-4; TRBD1 is a possible D gene (5 bases). The CDR3 length is 14 residues. Here the CDR3 DNA reads TGTGCCAGCAGTTTATGGGGGGAACGTGAAAAACTGTCTTTT. It encodes CASSLWGEREKLSF.

V usage is TRBV14 and J usage is TRBJ2-7; no clear D gene. The germline V gene has CDR1 SGHDN and CDR2 FVKESK. V was pared by 1 base and J by 5 bases, with 9 bases between. The CDR3 totals 13 residues. The CDR3 DNA sequence: TGTGCCAGCAGCCAAGTGTCGGTGGACGAGCAGTACTTC. Amino acids: CASSQVSVDEQYF. Full variable domain (missing parts from reference TRBV14 and TRBJ2-7): EAGVTQFPSHSVIEKGQTVTLRCDPISGHDNLYWYRRVMGKEIKFLLHFVKESKQDESGMPNNRFLAERTGGTYSTLKVQPAELEDSGVYFCASSQVSVDEQYFGPGTRLTVT.

This clonotype was seen at least ten times. A junction end diverges from the germline sequence, so it may reflect a read error. This CDR3 is CASTLGWATTEAFF. The DNA of the CDR3 is TGTGCCAGCACTTTAGGGTGGGCCACCACTGAAGCTTTCTTT. The chain couples TRBV12-3 or TRBV12-4 to TRBJ1-1; no definite D call. The CDR3 consists of 14 residues.

In its sample, this clonotype was seen many times. CDR3 in DNA: TGTGCCAGCAGTGGACAGAGGGGGTCCGGGGAGCTGTTTTTT. It codes for CASSGQRGSGELFF. The chain links TRBV2 to TRBJ2-2, with TRBD1 as a possible D gene (6 bases). CDR1 and CDR2 (germline): SNHLY, FYNNEI. The length of the CDR3 is 14 residues. Trimming left V 4 bases short and J 6 bases short, with 12 bases between.

The chain links TRBV28 to TRBJ2-2; D remains unclear. This CDR3 spans 14 amino acids. Germline V CDR1 and CDR2: MDHEN, SYDVKM. Between the trimmed V and J ends, which lost 8 bases and 0 bases, there was a span of 10 bases. The DNA of the CDR3 is TGTGCCAGCGCCCGGACGTCGAACACCGGGGAGCTGTTTTTT. Translation: CASARTSNTGELFF.

The sample holds many counts of this clonotype. V usage is TRBV20-1 and J usage is TRBJ1-1, with a possible D match to TRBD1 (5 bases). The germline CDR1 and CDR2 sequences are DFQATT and SNEGSKA (reference sequence). The CDR3 is 12 amino acids. V gave up 5 bases and J gave up 1 base, with 8 bases separating them. CDR3 nucleotide sequence: TGCAGTGCTGAGGACAAGAACACTGAAGCTTTCTTT. It yields the protein CSAEDKNTEAFF.

This clonotype has a count of ten or more. V and J are TRBV12-3 or TRBV12-4 and TRBJ1-1, with 7 bases that match TRBD1. This CDR3 has 16 amino acids. Unmatched junction bases numbered 12, after V lost 5 bases and J lost 3 bases. CDR3 loop: CASSIGQASTDTEAFF. CDR3 nucleotides: TGTGCCAGCAGTATCGGACAGGCTTCGACGGACACTGAAGCTTTCTTT.

This clonotype was recorded at least ten times. The chain uses TRBV5-1 and TRBJ2-7; the match to TRBD2 covers 8 bases. The V gene's germline CDR1 is SGHRS and CDR2 YFSETQ. The CDR3 has 14 amino acids. Trimming took 0 bases from V and 3 from J; bases not matched to a gene: 2. This CDR3 is CASSLAGGVYEQYF. The CDR3 DNA reads TGCGCCAGCAGCTTGGCGGGGGGGGTCTACGAGCAGTACTTC.